These 15 T cell receptor beta chains originate from one sample sequenced in a study of blood T cell repertoires in COVID-19. TCRdb's copy holds only in-frame clones and misses some; the assay was immunoSEQ multiplex PCR. The sample holds roughly 100,000 clones, 70% to 90% seen once. Sequencing was carried out using peripheral blood. The receptor source for this set is a man between 50 and 59 years old with active or convalescent COVID-19.

The chain combines TRBV28 with TRBJ2-7, with D perhaps TRBD2 (6 bases). CDR3 length: 17 residues. The V and J ends lost 0 bases and 2 bases respectively, with 17 bases between them. Germline assignment: CDR1 MDHEN and CDR2 SYDVKM. CDR3 sequence reads: CASSLWAGSPGAYEQYF. Written as DNA, the CDR3 is TGTGCCAGCAGTTTATGGGCCGGCTCCCCGGGGGCCTACGAGCAGTACTTC.

The chain combines TRBV24-1 with TRBJ2-7; 14 bases map to TRBD2. Germline V lookup: CDR1 KGHDR, CDR2 SFDVKD. The CDR3 is 14 residues long. V was pared by 4 bases and J by 10 bases, with 5 bases of the junction left unmatched. CDR3 in DNA: TGTGCCACCAGTGACACGGGACTAGCGGGGGTCCAGTACTTC. Translated: CATSDTGLAGVQYF.

The chain employs TRBV24-1 and TRBJ2-7, with 12 bases that match TRBD1. V trimming: 4 bases; J trimming: 4 bases; junction bases outside the gene matches: 19. CDR3 length equals 20 residues. Germline loops: CDR1 KGHDR, CDR2 SFDVKD. CDR3 nucleotide sequence: TGTGCCACCAGTGACCTGGGGACAGGGGGCTGGAGTAGCGGCCCTTACGAGCAGTACTTC. Protein product: CATSDLGTGGWSSGPYEQYF.

V gene TRBV4-3 combines with J gene TRBJ1-5; weak D call: TRBD1 (6 bases). Germline CDR1 reads LGHNA; CDR2 reads YSLEER. This CDR3 is 15 amino acids long. V lost 0 bases and J 5 bases, leaving 11 bases between the germline ends. CDR3 sequence: CASSQDKQGDQPQHF. CDR3 bases: TGCGCCAGCAGCCAAGATAAACAGGGTGATCAGCCCCAGCATTTT.

J is TRBJ1-5 and V is TRBV6-1; tentative D call: TRBD1 (5 bases). CDR3 length: 17 residues. The V and J ends lost 0 bases and 0 bases respectively, with 12 bases between them. Germline assignment: CDR1 MNHNS and CDR2 SASEGT. CDR3 bases: TGTGCCAGCAGTGAAGCTCCGGACAATTATAGCAATCAGCCCCAGCATTTT. Protein: CASSEAPDNYSNQPQHF.

V usage is TRBV12-5 and J usage is TRBJ1-5; D is ambiguous. Trimming took 6 bases from V and 6 from J, leaving 12 bases between them. The length of the CDR3 is 13 residues. Germline CDR1 and CDR2: LGHNT and FRNRAP. CDR3 protein: CASGLKSCQPQHF. CDR3 DNA: TGTGCTAGTGGCCTAAAAAGTTGTCAGCCCCAGCATTTT. Supplemented by reference TRBV12-5 and TRBJ1-5, the full variable domain reads DARVTQTPRHKVTEMGQEVTMRCQPILGHNTVFWYRQTMMQGLELLAYFRNRAPLDDSGMPKDRFSAEMPDATLATLKIQPSEPRDSAVYFCASGLKSCQPQHFGDGTRLSIL.

The rearrangement uses TRBV2 and TRBJ2-7; 12 nucleotides align to TRBD1. With 6 bases clipped from V and 5 bases from J, the junction kept 2 bases outside the gene matches. The germline gives CDR1 SNHLY, CDR2 FYNNEI. This CDR3 has 13 amino acids. Written as DNA, the CDR3 is TGTGCCAGCAGGGGACAGGGGGCTCACGAGCAGTACTTC. Protein product: CASRGQGAHEQYF. Combining the CDR3 with reference TRBV2 and TRBJ2-7 gives the whole variable domain EPEVTQTPSHQVTQMGQEVILRCVPISNHLYFYWYRQILGQKVEFLVSFYNNEISEKSEIFDDQFSVERPDGSNFTLKIRSTKLEDSAMYFCASRGQGAHEQYFGPGTRLTVT.

The chain uses TRBV5-1 and TRBJ1-2, with D hard to call. Trimming removed 6 bases at V and 4 bases at J, with 16 bases between. The CDR3 runs 14 residues. CDR1 SGHRS and CDR2 YFSETQ come from the germline V gene. This CDR3 is CASKPPGGGYGYTF. CDR3 nucleotides: TGCGCCAGCAAACCTCCGGGAGGTGGCTATGGCTACACCTTC.

This chain uses TRBV7-2 with TRBJ1-4, with 7 bases lining up with TRBD1. The CDR3 is 15 residues long. CDR1 is SGHTA and CDR2 is FQGNSA in the germline V gene. J was trimmed by 4 bases and V by 7 bases; bases with no gene match: 9. The CDR3 nucleotides read TGTGCCAGCAAGATGACAGGGCCGTTTAATGAAAAACTGTTTTTT. Translated: CASKMTGPFNEKLFF.

The genes are TRBV19 and TRBJ1-1; 7 nucleotides agree with TRBD1. The trim removed 3 bases at V and 3 bases at J, leaving 7 bases unmatched. CDR1 is LNHDA and CDR2 is SQIVND in the germline V gene (reference sequence). This CDR3 comprises 15 residues. DNA for the CDR3: TGTGCCAGTAGTATGCAGGGGGTGAGGTACACTGAAGCTTTCTTT. Translating gives CASSMQGVRYTEAFF. The variable domain in full, with the rest retrieved from reference TRBV19 and TRBJ1-1, is DGGITQSPKYLFRKEGQNVTLSCEQNLNHDAMYWYRQDPGQGLRLIYYSQIVNDFQKGDIAEGYSVSREKKESFPLTVTSAQKNPTAFYLCASSMQGVRYTEAFFGQGTRLTVV.

The chain joins TRBV7-9 to TRBJ2-3, with a tentative D call TRBD2 (5 bases). CDR1 and CDR2 (germline): SEHNR, FQNEAQ (reference sequence). Trimming cost V 1 base and J 5 bases, with 10 bases left between them. The CDR3 sequence is 14 residues long. In DNA, the CDR3 is TGTGCCAGCAGCTTAGATCGGGATAAAGATACGCAGTATTTT. Encoded protein: CASSLDRDKDTQYF.

V and J are TRBV7-2 and TRBJ1-4; 7 bases are shared with TRBD1. V trimming: 5 bases; J trimming: 4 bases; junction bases outside the gene matches: 4. The germline V gene encodes CDR1 SGHTA and CDR2 FQGNSA. The CDR3 covers 14 residues. The CDR3 loop is CASSGTEFNEKLFF. In DNA form, the CDR3 reads TGTGCCAGCAGCGGGACAGAGTTTAATGAAAAACTGTTTTTT.

The CDR3 loop is CASRVTLNTGELFF. For the CDR3, the DNA is TGCGCCAGCAGGGTGACTCTAAACACCGGGGAGCTGTTTTTT. This chain links TRBV5-1 with TRBJ2-2; D gene ambiguous. CDR3 length: 14 amino acids. Germline values: CDR1 SGHRS, CDR2 YFSETQ. V was shortened by 5 bases and J by 2 bases, with 10 bases between the two germline ends.

V gene TRBV10-3 combines with J gene TRBJ1-5; tentatively, D is TRBD1 (5 bases). Trimming removed 3 bases at V and 7 bases at J, with 10 bases between. CDR1 is ENHRY and CDR2 is SYGVKD in the germline V gene. The CDR3 length is 13 residues. CDR3 DNA: TGTGCCATCAGTGATGGGGGGGAGCAGCCCCAGCATTTT. This gives the protein CAISDGGEQPQHF.

This chain joins TRBV4-2 and TRBJ2-1, with a weak D call TRBD1 (6 bases). The V end lost 2 bases, the J end lost 10 bases, and 24 bases lay between the germline ends. Germline CDR1 LGHNA, CDR2 YNFKEQ. This CDR3 comprises 17 residues. CDR3 sequence: CASSQQTGSGDNYEQFF. DNA for the CDR3: TGTGCCAGCAGCCAACAAACAGGGAGTGGGGATAATTACGAGCAGTTCTTC.